The rows below give T cell receptor beta chains drawn from one sample of a study of T cells in localized non-small cell lung cancer. TCRdb's copy holds only in-frame clones and misses some; the assay was immunoSEQ multiplex PCR. In the table there are under 65,000 clones, about 80% of which are singletons. The starting material was peripheral blood, obtained before any cancer treatment. These receptors came from a female donor of 60 years or more with stage II squamous cell lung carcinoma. CDR3s include the opening cysteine and the closing phenylalanine or tryptophan. Size is omitted from some rows. Given values are once, few, many or a class for expanded clones.

cdr3_length	v_call	clone_size	j_call	cdr3_aa
17	TRBV7-2	once	TRBJ2-5	CASSSRFSGGYKETQYF
14	TRBV4-3	-	TRBJ2-4	CASSQDAAINIQYF
16	TRBV7-9	-	TRBJ1-3	CASSLKGAGSGNTIYF
12	TRBV14	once	TRBJ1-1	CASSSRWTEAFF
13	TRBV6-5	-	TRBJ1-1	CASSYWVGTEAFF
17	TRBV5-1	-	TRBJ2-3	CASSSRLAGGRTDTQYF
14	TRBV13	few	TRBJ1-1	CASRRTAANSEAFF
16	TRBV5-1	-	TRBJ2-1	CASSMEAQGRTNEQFF
15	TRBV18	-	TRBJ2-7	CASSQTGDASYEQYF
14	TRBV6-5	-	TRBJ1-2	CASSYGRISYGYTF
17	TRBV18	-	TRBJ2-5	CASSRGIAPTGQETQYF
12	TRBV30	-	TRBJ1-2	CAWTPGNYGYTF
16	TRBV6-5	-	TRBJ1-1	CASSLHFLGMNTEAFF
14	TRBV28	-	TRBJ2-7	CASSPPGGEKRQYF
15	TRBV2	-	TRBJ1-5	CASSSGQGSYGPQHF
14	TRBV9	-	TRBJ1-5	CASSPSGSNQPQHF
14	TRBV30	-	TRBJ1-5	CAWTLGQLNQPQHF
16	TRBV28	once	TRBJ1-5	CASRPQTGLNIQPQHF
15	TRBV10-1	-	TRBJ1-2	CASSIQGNRNNGYTF
15	TRBV5-1	-	TRBJ2-1	CASSGPGTAINEQFF
13	TRBV10-3	once	TRBJ2-5	CAISDLVSETQYF
17	TRBV5-1	-	TRBJ2-6	CASSGGQASSGANVLTF
16	TRBV19	-	TRBJ1-2	CASTPGGSGTDYGYTF
13	TRBV6-5	once	TRBJ2-1	CASRPSLAGEQFF
15	TRBV7-2	-	TRBJ1-1	CASRGGGAGDTEAFF
15	TRBV6-6	-	TRBJ1-4	CASRLTATTNEKLFF
13	TRBV5-1	-	TRBJ2-2	CASSLGNTGELFF
14	TRBV6-6	-	TRBJ1-2	CASSYVGEDYGYTF
14	TRBV19	-	TRBJ2-3	CASSISSASDTQYF
15	TRBV5-1	-	TRBJ2-1	CASSLASGGVNEQFF
16	TRBV5-4	-	TRBJ2-7	CASSLGDRGFSYEQYF
16	TRBV5-5	-	TRBJ1-4	CASSLGHEGEREKLFF
13	TRBV12-5	-	TRBJ1-5	CASATSSNQPQHF
13	TRBV10-3	-	TRBJ2-5	CAISGAPQETQYF
13	TRBV4-3	-	TRBJ2-5	CASSQDYQETQYF
13	TRBV27	-	TRBJ1-5	CASSAGQNQPQHF
15	TRBV5-1	-	TRBJ1-1	CASSWEGAKNTEAFF
14	TRBV2	-	TRBJ2-7	CASSGGDRVGEQYF
13	TRBV2	-	TRBJ2-7	CASSEASMDEQYF
12	TRBV27	-	TRBJ2-1	CATRGTYNEQFF
14	TRBV19	-	TRBJ1-1	CASFPTRQNTEAFF
14	TRBV7-9	once	TRBJ1-1	CASSSGSGNTEAFF
14	TRBV5-1	-	TRBJ2-5	CASRDTPQGETQYF
15	TRBV18	-	TRBJ1-1	CASSPQDGGSPEAFF
16	TRBV12-5	-	TRBJ2-5	CASGFVAGSDRETQYF
13	TRBV6-6	-	TRBJ1-3	CASSLLSGNTIYF
11	TRBV28	-	TRBJ1-4	CASGGGEKLFF
15	TRBV6-5	-	TRBJ1-5	CASMRQIGVNQPQHF
14	TRBV6-1	-	TRBJ2-5	CASKIDTAGETQYF
12	TRBV25-1	-	TRBJ1-5	CASSVGNQPQHF
13	TRBV10-3	-	TRBJ2-7	CALRAGQNYEQYF
14	TRBV5-1	-	TRBJ2-7	CASSLVVSSYEQYF
15	TRBV5-8	-	TRBJ1-2	CASSVGRTGGRGYTF